This T cell receptor (beta chain) emerged from a study of blood T cell repertoires in COVID-19. Whole-study context: Acute and convalescent COVID-19 samples came from the United States, Italy and Spain.

This CDR3 region has 13 residues. Germline CDR1 is LNHDA and CDR2 is SQIVND (reference sequence). V gave up 8 bases and J gave up 3 bases, with 11 bases separating them. Here immunoSEQ multiplex PCR was the method, and the copy in TCRdb shows in-frame clones only, minus some. The sample lists 300,000 or so clones, 70% to 90% occurring once. Symptom resolution, clearance, or two negative PCRs marked donors in Cohort 3 as recovered. Sequenced input: PBMCs or T cells enriched from blood (not recorded which). The chain couples TRBV19 to TRBJ1-5; no reliable D call. The receptor comes from a woman aged 25 to 39 who had recovered from COVID-19. The CDR3 DNA follows: TGTGCCAGTGGAGGTACAAACAATCAGCCCCAGCATTTT. This sequence encodes CASGGTNNQPQHF.